Each of the 13 T cell receptor beta chains below was sequenced from the same sample in a study of CD8 T cells in Susac syndrome. The RNA input was about 0.45 to 1 ug, and it was reverse transcribed with random hexamers. Each CDR3 protein is one row after TCRdb ran MiXCR on the immunoSEQ multiplex PCR reads. Of 140,000 to 150,000 distinct CDR3 sequences in the sample, around 95% are singletons; the top ten hold 0.065% to 0.095%. Sequencing was carried out using CD4+ T cells from PBMCs. The receptors originated from a human donor with Susac syndrome.

V is TRBV28 and J is TRBJ2-7, with TRBD2 matching over 8 bases. The CDR3 loop spans 14 amino acids. CDR1 is MDHEN and CDR2 is SYDVKM in the germline V gene. Trimming cost V 5 bases and J 6 bases; bases outside gene matches: 9. CDR3 DNA: TGTGCCAGCAGTCCCTACGGGACTAGTCGCGAGCAGTACTTC. Amino acids: CASSPYGTSREQYF.

The chain uses TRBV7-9 and TRBJ2-2; 7 nucleotides align to TRBD2. The junction had 6 bases not matched to a gene; V was cut back by 5 bases and J by 3 bases. The germline V gene encodes CDR1 SEHNR and CDR2 FQNEAQ (reference sequence). The CDR3 contains 15 residues. The CDR3 DNA reads TGTGCCAGCAGCAAGAGCGGGATTTACACCGGGGAGCTGTTTTTT. Amino acids: CASSKSGIYTGELFF.

This sequence joins TRBV20-1 and TRBJ1-2; D not resolved. The V gene's germline CDR1 is DFQATT and CDR2 SNEGSKA (reference sequence). The ends were cut back, 5 bases at V and 2 bases at J, with 6 bases in the middle. The CDR3 contains 11 residues. CDR3 protein: CSAPENYGYTF. CDR3 DNA sequence: TGCAGTGCTCCGGAAAACTATGGCTACACCTTC.

The gene calls are TRBV4-1 and TRBJ1-2; D uncertain. The CDR3 runs to 12 residues. Trimming took 0 bases from V and 10 from J, leaving 9 bases between them. CDR1 MGHRA and CDR2 YSYEKL come from the germline V gene. In DNA form, the CDR3 reads TGCGCCAGCAGCCAAGATGTAAGGGACTACACCTTC. This sequence encodes CASSQDVRDYTF.

The chain recombines TRBV29-1 with TRBJ2-3; D is unresolved. The germline CDR1 and CDR2 sequences are SQVTM and ANQGSEA. This CDR3 region has 15 residues. The V end lost 4 bases, the J end lost 0 bases, and 14 bases lay between the germline ends. CDR3 nucleotides: TGCAGCGTTGGTGGTTCATTGGCCAGCACAGATACGCAGTATTTT. This codes for CSVGGSLASTDTQYF.

The V call is TRBV20-1, the J call TRBJ2-5, with D possibly matching TRBD2 (6 bases). CDR3 length: 12 residues. CDR1 is DFQATT, CDR2 SNEGSKA, per germline (reference sequence). Between the trimmed V and J ends, which lost 5 bases and 1 base, there was a span of 8 bases. CDR3: CSAGRGQETQYF. CDR3 DNA sequence: TGCAGTGCTGGGCGGGGCCAAGAGACCCAGTACTTC.

The chain joins TRBV19 to TRBJ2-1; tentatively, D is TRBD2 (6 bases). The CDR3 is 15 amino acids. CDR1 and CDR2 (germline): LNHDA, SQIVND (reference sequence). V lost 6 bases and J 10 bases, leaving 22 bases between the germline ends. CDR3 sequence reads: CASRPAGTPVPEQFF. DNA of the CDR3: TGTGCCAGTAGACCCGCCGGGACTCCCGTTCCAGAGCAGTTCTTC. The variable domain in full, with the rest retrieved from reference TRBV19 and TRBJ2-1, is DGGITQSPKYLFRKEGQNVTLSCEQNLNHDAMYWYRQDPGQGLRLIYYSQIVNDFQKGDIAEGYSVSREKKESFPLTVTSAQKNPTAFYLCASRPAGTPVPEQFFGPGTRLTVL.

This chain links TRBV5-1 with TRBJ2-5, with 7 bases fitting TRBD2. V was pared by 4 bases and J by 5 bases, with 14 bases of the junction left unmatched. CDR3 length: 16 residues. CDR1 SGHRS and CDR2 YFSETQ come from the germline V gene. The CDR3, as DNA: TGCGCCAGCAGCCCGCCGGGCGCGGGGGTAGGGGAGACCCAGTACTTC. Protein: CASSPPGAGVGETQYF.

The chain employs TRBV20-1 and TRBJ1-4; D gene unclear. V was clipped by 0 bases and J by 4 bases, with 9 bases between them. The CDR3 runs 14 residues. CDR1 is DFQATT and CDR2 is SNEGSKA in the germline V gene (reference sequence). The DNA of the CDR3 is TGCAGTGCTAGAGATGACGGGAGTAATGAAAAACTGTTTTTT. This gives the protein CSARDDGSNEKLFF.

In DNA form, the CDR3 reads TGTGCCACCAGCAGACCCAGCAGCGGAAACAATGAGCAGTTCTTC. Its protein product is CATSRPSSGNNEQFF. The V and J genes are TRBV15 and TRBJ2-1; D is perhaps TRBD2 (5 bases). Trimming pared 2 bases from V and 5 bases from J, leaving 13 bases between. Germline CDR1 reads LNHNV; CDR2 reads YYDKDF (reference sequence). The CDR3 covers 15 residues.

V gene TRBV5-1 combines with J gene TRBJ2-7; no reliable D call. Trimming pared 3 bases from V and 3 bases from J, leaving 10 bases between. The CDR3 sequence is 13 residues long. Germline V lookup: CDR1 SGHRS, CDR2 YFSETQ. The CDR3 DNA follows: TGCGCCAGCAGCTCGAACTACCACTACGAGCAGTACTTC. This sequence encodes CASSSNYHYEQYF.

The chain is built from TRBV4-1 and TRBJ2-5; tentative D call: TRBD2 (6 bases). This CDR3 is built from 16 residues. V was cut by 1 base and J by 0 bases, with 12 bases left in between. CDR1 and CDR2 from the germline V gene are MGHRA and YSYEKL. The CDR3 spells CASSQGRGLHQETQYF. The CDR3 DNA is TGCGCCAGCAGCCAAGGTCGAGGACTACACCAAGAGACCCAGTACTTC.

J is TRBJ1-1 and V is TRBV18; D not certain. Trimming shortened V by 4 bases and J by 0 bases, and 6 bases separated the two germline ends. CDR1 and CDR2 (germline): KGHSH, LQKENI. The CDR3 contains 13 residues. The CDR3: CASSQAVNTEAFF. CDR3 DNA: TGTGCCAGCTCACAGGCCGTGAACACTGAAGCTTTCTTT.